These 28 T cell receptor beta chains were sequenced from one sample in a study of identical twins. TCRdb analysed the 5' RACE reads with MiXCR anew, one entry per CDR3 protein. Of roughly 720,000 distinct CDR3 sequences listed, around a sixth were seen once; the top ten hold roughly 14%. Another study also made use of these data, one on T cells expressing NK-cell markers.

Sequencing was performed on PBMCs. Source of these receptors: a woman between 18 and 29 years old in good health.

This sequence joins TRBV3-1 and TRBJ2-7, with 9 bases fitting TRBD2. Germline CDR1 LGHDT, CDR2 YNNKEL (reference sequence). The V gene end was trimmed by 0 bases and the J gene end by 4 bases; junction bases not matched to a gene: 7. This CDR3 spans 16 amino acids. The CDR3 spells CASSQDKEREAYEQYF. In nucleotides, the CDR3 is TGTGCCAGCAGCCAAGACAAAGAGCGGGAGGCTTACGAGCAGTACTTC.

The chain has TRBV7-9 and TRBJ2-5; 11 positions match TRBD2. The CDR3 sequence is 17 residues long. Germline CDR1 and CDR2: SEHNR and FQNEAQ (reference sequence). V was clipped by 1 base and J by 2 bases; unmatched bases: 6. The CDR3 reads CASSLGLAGGRQETQYF. DNA for the CDR3: TGTGCCAGCAGCTTAGGCCTAGCGGGAGGTCGTCAAGAGACCCAGTACTTC.

The chain employs TRBV5-1 and TRBJ2-7, with D uncertain. Trimming took off 1 base at V and 0 bases at J, with 14 bases between the two ends. The CDR3 totals 16 residues. Germline V CDR1 and CDR2: SGHRS, YFSETQ. DNA for the CDR3: TGCGCCAGCAGCTTGAACACCTTCCAGAGCTCCTACGAGCAGTACTTC. Protein: CASSLNTFQSSYEQYF.

This clonotype was seen a few times. The rearrangement links TRBV4-1 to TRBJ2-3, with 10 bases aligning to TRBD1. Germline CDR1 reads MGHRA; CDR2 reads YSYEKL. The CDR3 extends over 15 amino acids. V shed 0 bases, J shed 6 bases, and the junction held 3 bases outside the gene matches. CDR3 amino acids: CASSQERTGGDTQYF. CDR3 DNA sequence: TGCGCCAGCAGCCAAGAGAGGACAGGGGGGGATACGCAGTATTTT.

This clonotype was seen a few times. J is TRBJ2-5 and V is TRBV29-1; D gene ambiguous. The CDR3 is 12 amino acids. Per the germline V gene, CDR1 is SQVTM and CDR2 is ANQGSEA. V was clipped by 2 bases and J by 2 bases, with 6 bases between them. For the CDR3, the DNA is TGCAGCGTTGAACGCAGACAAGAGACCCAGTACTTC. Protein product: CSVERRQETQYF.

This chain uses TRBV5-6 with TRBJ2-7; 7 bases agree with TRBD1. The CDR3 sequence is 15 residues long. The V and J ends lost 4 bases and 5 bases, in that order; junction bases with no gene match: 12. The V gene's germline CDR1 is SGHDT and CDR2 YYEEEE. This CDR3 reads CASSLSPTGRHEQYF. The CDR3 DNA is TGTGCCAGCAGCCTATCCCCGACAGGGCGCCACGAGCAGTACTTC.

This sequence joins TRBV20-1 and TRBJ2-7; tentative D call: TRBD2 (6 bases). CDR1 DFQATT and CDR2 SNEGSKA come from the germline V gene (reference sequence). Trimming removed 6 bases at V and 7 bases at J, with 16 bases between. The CDR3 contains 12 residues. CDR3 in DNA: TGCAGTGCCCGACTACGGGGGTGGGAGCAGTACTTC. This sequence encodes CSARLRGWEQYF.

The J gene is TRBJ2-7, the V gene TRBV20-1, with 8 bases lining up with TRBD2. The CDR3 loop spans 17 amino acids. V was pared by 6 bases and J by 2 bases, with 18 bases of the junction left unmatched. The germline V gene has CDR1 DFQATT and CDR2 SNEGSKA (reference sequence). CDR3 residues: CSAFKPLGGRPAYEQYF. CDR3 nucleotides: TGCAGTGCCTTTAAGCCTCTTGGCGGGAGGCCCGCCTACGAGCAGTACTTC.

This clonotype was picked up a small number of times. The chain recombines TRBV12-3 or TRBV12-4 with TRBJ2-7; D gene unclear. The CDR3 covers 13 residues. Trimming pared 7 bases from V and 4 bases from J, leaving 14 bases between. CDR3 sequence: CASTLPQKYEQYF. For the CDR3, the DNA is TGTGCCAGCACCCTACCCCAAAAATACGAGCAGTACTTC.

The chain recombines TRBV3-1 with TRBJ1-2; possible D gene TRBD1, 5 bases. Germline V lookup: CDR1 LGHDT, CDR2 YNNKEL (reference sequence). The CDR3 contains 13 residues. The V end lost 6 bases, the J end lost 3 bases, and 11 bases lay between the germline ends. The CDR3 region has the DNA TGTGCCAGCAGAGTGTTGGGGGACTATGGCTACACCTTC. Translating it yields CASRVLGDYGYTF. Filled out from reference TRBV3-1 and TRBJ1-2, the complete variable domain reads DTAVSQTPKYLVTQMGNDKSIKCEQNLGHDTMYWYKQDSKKFLKIMFSYNNKELIINETVPNRFSPKSPDKAHLNLHINSLELGDSAVYFCASRVLGDYGYTFGSGTRLTVV.

There are a few counts of this clonotype. The CDR3: CASSPRAVPPRNEQFF. DNA for the CDR3: TGTGCCAGCAGCCCCAGGGCGGTCCCGCCTCGCAATGAGCAGTTCTTC. V gene TRBV3-1 combines with J gene TRBJ2-1; tentatively, D is TRBD1 (5 bases). The V gene lost 4 bases and the J gene lost 6 bases, with 19 bases spanning the gap. The CDR3 spans 16 residues. Per germline, CDR1 LGHDT and CDR2 YNNKEL (reference sequence).

In this sample, this clonotype turned up a few times. The V and J genes are TRBV5-1 and TRBJ2-7, with 8 bases matching TRBD2. In germline, CDR1 is SGHRS, CDR2 YFSETQ. CDR3 size: 14 residues. J lost 5 bases, V lost 2 bases, and 6 bases had no gene match. The CDR3 is CASSFYSSGNEQYF. CDR3 bases: TGCGCCAGCAGCTTCTATAGTAGCGGGAACGAGCAGTACTTC.

This chain connects TRBV20-1 to TRBJ2-1; 11 bases are shared with TRBD1. The J segment lost 4 bases and the V segment lost 0 bases, leaving 8 bases of the junction unmatched. The CDR3 contains 17 residues. Looked up from germline, CDR1 is DFQATT and CDR2 is SNEGSKA (reference sequence). This chain's CDR3 is CSARDLTGTGGYNEQFF. Written as DNA, the CDR3 is TGCAGTGCTAGAGACCTGACCGGGACAGGGGGTTACAATGAGCAGTTCTTC.

This clonotype was found many times. The chain uses TRBV20-1 and TRBJ2-3; D gene unclear. V lost 0 bases and J 2 bases, leaving 3 bases between the germline ends. Germline assignment: CDR1 DFQATT and CDR2 SNEGSKA (reference sequence). The CDR3 has 12 residues. DNA of the CDR3: TGCAGTGCTAGAGATCCCACAGATACGCAGTATTTT. Its translation is CSARDPTDTQYF.

This clonotype was counted a few times. The rearrangement links TRBV5-1 to TRBJ2-7; the D call may be TRBD1 or TRBD2 (5 bases each). With 4 bases removed from V and 5 bases from J, the gap between germline ends came to 16 bases. The CDR3 consists of 14 residues. Germline V CDR1 and CDR2: SGHRS, YFSETQ. CDR3 sequence (DNA): TGCGCCAGCAGCCCGGGGACGGCGGGCAACGAGCAGTACTTC. It specifies CASSPGTAGNEQYF.

This clonotype was detected only a few times. The chain couples TRBV5-1 to TRBJ1-5, with D possibly matching TRBD1 (6 bases). Germline assignment: CDR1 SGHRS and CDR2 YFSETQ. The CDR3 is made up of 15 amino acids. V was clipped by 1 base and J by 3 bases, with 11 bases between them. The CDR3 loop reads CASSLTGQLNQPQHF. The CDR3 DNA sequence: TGCGCCAGCAGCTTGACAGGACAGCTCAATCAGCCCCAGCATTTT.

This clonotype was recorded a few times. The chain joins TRBV9 to TRBJ2-1; tentative D call: TRBD1 (5 bases). V was pared by 3 bases and J by 8 bases, with 9 bases between. The CDR3 runs to 12 residues. From germline, CDR1 is SGDLS and CDR2 YYNGEE. The CDR3 bases are TGTGCCAGCAGCGGACAGTTGGATGAGCAGTTCTTC. This codes for CASSGQLDEQFF.

A few counts support this clonotype. The V gene is TRBV20-1, the J gene TRBJ2-2, with TRBD2 as a possible D gene (6 bases). CDR3 length: 13 residues. Germline V gene sequence: CDR1 DFQATT, CDR2 SNEGSKA (reference sequence). Between the trimmed V and J ends, which lost 5 bases and 5 bases, there was a span of 12 bases. The CDR3 DNA reads TGCAGTGCTGGGGAACGGGAGACCGGGGAGCTGTTTTTT. This encodes CSAGERETGELFF.

There are a few counts of this clonotype. This rearrangement joins TRBV2 to TRBJ1-6; D call uncertain. Trimming removed 0 bases at V and 6 bases at J, with 6 bases between. Per the germline V gene, CDR1 is SNHLY and CDR2 is FYNNEI. The CDR3 covers 14 residues. The CDR3 DNA reads TGTGCCAGCAGTGAAGCGAGGGTTAATTCACCCCTCCACTTT. It codes for CASSEARVNSPLHF.

This clonotype was counted a few times. CDR3 protein: CASHPLGNTGELFF. DNA of the CDR3: TGCGCCAGTCATCCCTTAGGGAACACCGGGGAGCTGTTTTTT. J is TRBJ2-2 and V is TRBV5-1; D remains ambiguous. Trimming removed 8 bases at V and 1 base at J, with 12 bases between. The length of the CDR3 is 14 residues. The germline V gene encodes CDR1 SGHRS and CDR2 YFSETQ.

A few counts support this clonotype. The rearrangement uses TRBV14 and TRBJ1-1; 9 bases line up with TRBD1. With V trimmed by 3 bases and J by 4 bases, 6 bases remained unmatched. The CDR3 has 15 residues. Germline V CDR1 and CDR2: SGHDN, FVKESK. CDR3 in amino acids: CASSHRQGVATEAFF. CDR3 sequence (DNA): TGTGCCAGCAGCCACCGACAGGGGGTGGCCACTGAAGCTTTCTTT.

This clonotype was picked up a small number of times. This CDR3 is CASSLPGPDPEAFF. In DNA form, the CDR3 reads TGTGCCAGCAGCCTGCCGGGGCCGGACCCTGAAGCTTTCTTT. The chain recombines TRBV9 with TRBJ1-1; D perhaps matches TRBD1 (5 bases). The CDR3 extends over 14 amino acids. CDR1 SGDLS and CDR2 YYNGEE come from the germline V gene. Trimming took off 4 bases at V and 6 bases at J, with 16 bases between the two ends.

This chain uses TRBV12-3 or TRBV12-4 with TRBJ1-6, with no clear D. The ends were cut back, 3 bases at V and 10 bases at J, with 13 bases in the middle. The CDR3 runs to 14 residues. CDR3 in amino acids: CASSLGGNGSPLHF. DNA for the CDR3: TGTGCCAGCAGTTTGGGAGGGAATGGGTCACCCCTCCACTTT.

The table lists this clonotype with a few counts. This chain links TRBV6-5 with TRBJ2-5; a weak D match, TRBD1 (5 bases). Trimming shortened V by 2 bases and J by 1 base, and 8 bases separated the two germline ends. The CDR3 extends over 14 amino acids. Germline V CDR1 and CDR2: MNHEY, SVGAGI. The CDR3 loop is CASSYAQGQETQYF. CDR3 bases: TGTGCCAGCAGTTACGCGCAGGGCCAAGAGACCCAGTACTTC.

This clonotype has more than one count but fewer than ten. The chain links TRBV5-1 to TRBJ1-6, with D unclear. Trimming removed 4 bases from V and 7 bases from J, with 15 bases in between. Germline V gene lookup returns CDR1 SGHRS and CDR2 YFSETQ. CDR3 size: 15 residues. The DNA of the CDR3 is TGCGCCAGCAGCGTCGCGGGGATGGAGAATTCACCCCTCCACTTT. Protein product: CASSVAGMENSPLHF.

This clonotype was counted only a few times. The J gene is TRBJ2-5, the V gene TRBV5-6; D ambiguous. The CDR3 length is 12 residues. The V end was cut by 2 bases, the J end by 6 bases, with 8 bases between. Germline CDR1 reads SGHDT; CDR2 reads YYEEEE. The CDR3 DNA follows: TGTGCCAGCAGCTTTGGCCAGCAGACCCAGTACTTC. This translates into CASSFGQQTQYF.

The chain links TRBV10-1 to TRBJ2-3, with unresolved D. Germline CDR1 WNHNN, CDR2 SYGVQD (reference sequence). The CDR3 extends over 14 amino acids. Deletions cut 1 base from V and 0 bases from J, with 5 bases between. The CDR3 reads CASSELDSTDTQYF. In DNA, the CDR3 is TGCGCCAGCAGTGAGTTGGATAGCACAGATACGCAGTATTTT.

This clonotype came up a few times. The chain is built from TRBV10-3 and TRBJ1-1; the D gene is possibly TRBD1 (5 bases). Trimming removed 3 bases from V and 1 base from J, with 12 bases in between. This CDR3 region has 15 residues. Germline CDR1 is ENHRY and CDR2 is SYGVKD. CDR3 protein: CAISDKGQGNTEAFF. The CDR3 DNA sequence: TGTGCCATCAGTGATAAGGGGCAGGGGAACACTGAAGCTTTCTTT.